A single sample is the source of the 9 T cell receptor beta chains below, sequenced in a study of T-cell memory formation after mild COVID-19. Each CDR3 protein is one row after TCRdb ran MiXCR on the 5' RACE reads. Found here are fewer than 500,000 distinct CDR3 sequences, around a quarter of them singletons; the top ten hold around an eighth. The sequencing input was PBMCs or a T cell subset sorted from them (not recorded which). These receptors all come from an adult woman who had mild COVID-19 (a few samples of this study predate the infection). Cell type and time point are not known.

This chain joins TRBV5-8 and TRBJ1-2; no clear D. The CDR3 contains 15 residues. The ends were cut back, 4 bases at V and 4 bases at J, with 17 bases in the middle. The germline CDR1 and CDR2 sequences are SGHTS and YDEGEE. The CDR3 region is CASSRVSGAGYGYTF. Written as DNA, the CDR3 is TGTGCCAGCAGCCGTGTCTCGGGTGCAGGCTATGGCTACACCTTC.

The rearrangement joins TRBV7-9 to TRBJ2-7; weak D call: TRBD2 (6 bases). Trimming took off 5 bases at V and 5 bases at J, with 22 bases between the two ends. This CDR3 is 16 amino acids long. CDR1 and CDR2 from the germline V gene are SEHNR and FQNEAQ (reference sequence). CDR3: CASSLIDFSAGNEQYF. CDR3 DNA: TGTGCCAGCAGCCTCATTGATTTCAGTGCGGGGAACGAGCAGTACTTC.

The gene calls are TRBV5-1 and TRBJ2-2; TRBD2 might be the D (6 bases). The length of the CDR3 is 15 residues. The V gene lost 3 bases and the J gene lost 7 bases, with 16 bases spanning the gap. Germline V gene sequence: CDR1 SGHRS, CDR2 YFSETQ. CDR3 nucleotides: TGCGCCAGCAGCTCAGAACTTGCGACTAGCGGGGAGCTGTTTTTT. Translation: CASSSELATSGELFF.

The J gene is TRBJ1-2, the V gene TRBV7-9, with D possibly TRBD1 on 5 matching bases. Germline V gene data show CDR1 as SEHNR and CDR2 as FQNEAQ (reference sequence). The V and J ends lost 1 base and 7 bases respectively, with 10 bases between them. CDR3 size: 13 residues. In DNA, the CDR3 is TGTGCCAGCAGCTTAGAAGGCAGGGCTGGCTACACCTTC. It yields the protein CASSLEGRAGYTF.

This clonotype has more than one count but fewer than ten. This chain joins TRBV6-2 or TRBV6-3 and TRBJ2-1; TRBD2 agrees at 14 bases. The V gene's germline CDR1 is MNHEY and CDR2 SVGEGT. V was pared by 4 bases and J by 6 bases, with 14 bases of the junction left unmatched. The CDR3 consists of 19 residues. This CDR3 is CASSSTSFWTSGRTNEQFF. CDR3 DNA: TGTGCCAGCAGTTCTACCTCCTTCTGGACTAGCGGGAGGACCAATGAGCAGTTCTTC.

The CDR3 region is CASDGQGNEQFF. The CDR3 coding sequence is TGTGCCAGTGACGGACAGGGAAATGAGCAGTTCTTC. The chain has TRBV19 and TRBJ2-1; 8 nucleotides align to TRBD1. The CDR3 length is 12 residues. Germline V gene data show CDR1 as LNHDA and CDR2 as SQIVND (reference sequence). The V and J ends lost 8 bases and 7 bases, in that order; junction bases with no gene match: 4.

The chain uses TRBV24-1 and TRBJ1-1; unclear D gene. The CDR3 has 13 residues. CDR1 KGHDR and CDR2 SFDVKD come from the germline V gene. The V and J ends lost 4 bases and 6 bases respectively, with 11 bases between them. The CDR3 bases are TGTGCCACCAGTGACAGGAGCCGGCCTGAAGCTTTCTTT. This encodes CATSDRSRPEAFF.

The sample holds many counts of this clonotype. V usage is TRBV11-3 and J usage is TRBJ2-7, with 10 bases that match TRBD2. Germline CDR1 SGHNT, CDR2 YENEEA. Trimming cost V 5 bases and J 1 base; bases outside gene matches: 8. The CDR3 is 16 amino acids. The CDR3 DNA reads TGTGCCAGCAGCCATCCTAGCGGGAGTTCTTCCTACGAGCAGTACTTC. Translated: CASSHPSGSSSYEQYF.

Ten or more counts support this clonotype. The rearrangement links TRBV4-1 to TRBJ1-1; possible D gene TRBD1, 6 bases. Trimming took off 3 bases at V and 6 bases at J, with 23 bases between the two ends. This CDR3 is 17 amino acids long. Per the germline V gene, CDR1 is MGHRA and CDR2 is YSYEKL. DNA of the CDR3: TGCGCCAGCAGCCAGGTAGACAGGCCCCTTGGACAAGCTGAAGCTTTCTTT. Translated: CASSQVDRPLGQAEAFF.